This T cell receptor beta chain comes out of a study of sequential checkpoint blockade in melanoma. Study overall: Randomization was 1:1 between first-line nivolumab→ipilimumab and ipilimumab→nivolumab. Each arm's sequence ended with maintenance nivolumab.

Treatment defined: randomized to nivolumab then ipilimumab (arm A) or the reverse (arm B). PBMC sorting kept live CD3+CD8+ cells without CD19 or CD56. Assay used: immunoSEQ multiplex PCR; TCRdb lists only in-frame clones, some missing. The data show around 34,000 clones, roughly 84% seen once. This CDR3 contains 13 residues. V lost 6 bases and J 5 bases, leaving 13 bases between the germline ends. CDR1 SGHVS and CDR2 FQNEAQ come from the germline V gene. This receptor was taken from a human donor with melanoma. This chain links TRBV7-8 with TRBJ1-1, with D possibly matching TRBD1 (5 bases). The input for sequencing was CD8+ T cells sorted from blood (inferred from file names), taken from a patient given nivolumab and ipilimumab in sequence. CDR3 sequence (DNA): TGTGCCAGCAGGTTCGGGGGGGGGACTGAAGCTTTCTTT. Protein sequence: CASRFGGGTEAFF.